The 32 T cell receptor beta chains in this list originate from one sample, sequenced in a study of T cell clonality in common variable immunodeficiency. Here immunoSEQ multiplex PCR was the method, and the copy in TCRdb shows in-frame clones only, minus some. The table lists roughly 43,000 clones, with no singletons. Sequencing was done on a sample of peripheral blood mononuclear cells. The receptors were gathered from a person aged 18 to 70 in good health.

This clone has ten or more counts. The read ends 3 residues early relative to the CDR3; the germline J gene fills the gap. The V call is TRBV29-1, the J call TRBJ2-3, with 7 bases matching TRBD2. The CDR3 has 14 amino acids. Losses at the gene ends were 8 bases for V and 2 bases for J; bases not matched to a gene: 10. The germline V gene encodes CDR1 SQVTM and CDR2 ANQGSEA. Incomplete CDR3 DNA: TGCAGCTCCGTACCCGGGGGGAACACAGATACG. Translated, it gives CSSVPGGNTDT. The entire CDR3 protein is CSSVPGGNTDTQYF.

This clone was detected ten times or more. The missing CDR3 end, 3 residues past where the read stops, is filled in from the germline J gene. The chain has TRBV28 and TRBJ2-5; TRBD1 matches at 7 bases. From germline, CDR1 is MDHEN and CDR2 SYDVKM. Trimming took 6 bases from V and 7 from J; bases not matched to a gene: 5. This CDR3 region has 12 residues. The sequenced CDR3 bases are TGTGCCAGCAGCAACCCAGGGGGGACC. This sequence encodes CASSNPGGT. The complete CDR3 reads CASSNPGGTQYF.

This clone occurred many times. From the germline J gene comes the end of the CDR3, since the read stops 3 residues before it. The chain uses TRBV18 and TRBJ1-1, with TRBD1 as a possible D gene (6 bases). V was cut by 1 base and J by 1 base, with 10 bases left in between. The CDR3 contains 15 residues. The germline gives CDR1 KGHSH, CDR2 LQKENI. CDR3 sequence reads: CASSPLGGRNTEAFF. The covered CDR3 bases are TGTGCCAGCTCACCACTAGGGGGTAGGAACACTGAA.

This clone appeared many times. The sequence runs out 3 residues before the end of the CDR3; the remainder is reconstructed from the germline J gene. The chain employs TRBV5-1 and TRBJ2-5, with 8 bases aligning to TRBD1. J was trimmed by 5 bases and V by 0 bases; bases with no gene match: 15. The CDR3 sequence is 18 residues long. From germline, CDR1 is SGHRS and CDR2 YFSETQ. Incomplete CDR3 DNA: TGCGCCAGCAGCTTGGTTGTATTAGGGGGCAGGGGGCGCGAGACC. Translated, it gives CASSLVVLGGRGRET. The full CDR3 is CASSLVVLGGRGRETQYF.

This clone was recorded at least ten times. Read data end 3 residues before the CDR3 end; the end is taken from the germline J gene. The chain has TRBV24-1 and TRBJ2-5, with 7 positions matching TRBD1. Germline V gives CDR1 KGHDR, CDR2 SFDVKD. This CDR3 comprises 15 residues. V shed 3 bases, J shed 3 bases, and the junction held 6 bases outside the gene matches. The CDR3 sequence: CATSDQTGTEETQYF. The covered CDR3 bases are TGTGCCACCAGTGATCAGACCGGGACAGAAGAGACC.

This clone was recorded at least ten times. Read sequence stops 3 residues before the CDR3 end, and the germline J gene provides the missing end. The chain combines TRBV7-3 with TRBJ2-1; possibly TRBD1 or TRBD2 for D (5 bases each). The CDR3 contains 13 residues. Germline CDR1 is SGHTA and CDR2 is FQGTGA. Trimming left V 5 bases short and J 8 bases short, with 13 bases between. The CDR3 bases that were read are TGTGCCAGCAGCAAGCTAAGAGGGGATGAG. Translated: CASSKLRGDE. The full CDR3 sequence reads CASSKLRGDEQFF.

This clone was seen many times. The CDR3 end is not reached by the read, which stops 3 residues before it; the germline J gene fills it in. The rearrangement links TRBV6-2 or TRBV6-3 to TRBJ2-3; TRBD1 agrees at 11 bases. The CDR3 runs 15 residues. The V segment lost 7 bases and the J segment 1 base; nucleotides outside the gene matches: 4. CDR1 and CDR2 from the germline V gene are MNHEY and SVGEGT. CDR3 bases read: TGTGCCAGCATTCCGGACAGGGGGCGCACAGATACG. The encoded protein is CASIPDRGRTDT. In full, the CDR3 is CASIPDRGRTDTQYF.

To note about this clone: The read is 3 residues too short to cover the CDR3 end, so that end is filled in from the germline J gene. The chain uses TRBV10-2 and TRBJ2-3, with 7 bases fitting TRBD2. The CDR3 length is 15 residues. Trimming cost V 1 base and J 2 bases; bases outside gene matches: 3. Germline CDR1 reads WSHSY; CDR2 reads SAAADI. The chain's CDR3 is CASSEFGGVTDTQYF. Partial CDR3 DNA: TGCGCCAGCAGTGAGTTTGGGGGGGTCACAGATACG.

Ten or more counts support this clone. The CDR3 goes on 3 residues after the read ends, and that part is filled in from the germline J gene. This chain connects TRBV24-1 to TRBJ2-1; D unresolved. The V gene's germline CDR1 is KGHDR and CDR2 SFDVKD. V gave up 0 bases and J gave up 9 bases, with 2 bases separating them. The CDR3 is made up of 11 amino acids. The CDR3 loop reads CATSDLLEQFF. The covered CDR3 bases are TGTGCCACCAGTGATTTGCTTGAG.

This clone was seen more than once but under ten times. The read gets to within 3 residues of the CDR3 end, and the germline J gene fills in the rest. The chain carries TRBV7-9 and TRBJ1-2; TRBD1 agrees at 7 bases. From germline, CDR1 is SEHNR and CDR2 FQNEAQ (reference sequence). The CDR3 sequence is 14 residues long. Partial CDR3 DNA: TGTGCCAGCAGCAGACAGGGCCTAATCGATGAC. Translation: CASSRQGLIDD. The full-length CDR3 reads as CASSRQGLIDDYTF.

There are many counts of this clone. Read sequence stops 3 residues before the CDR3 end, and the germline J gene provides the missing end. The gene calls are TRBV5-5 and TRBJ2-3; 7 bases line up with TRBD2. V gave up 0 bases and J gave up 0 bases; unmatched junction bases: 1. Germline V gene data show CDR1 as SGHKS and CDR2 as YYEKEE (reference sequence). This CDR3 comprises 15 residues. The CDR3 region is CASSLGGGSTDTQYF. The CDR3 bases that were read are TGTGCCAGCAGCTTGGGCGGGGGAAGCACAGATACG.

This clone was picked up many times. The CDR3 is cut off 3 residues early in the read; its end comes from the germline J gene. This chain uses TRBV6-1 with TRBJ2-1; D possibly corresponds to TRBD2 (6 bases). The V end was cut by 4 bases, the J end by 9 bases, with 13 bases between. Germline V gene lookup returns CDR1 MNHNS and CDR2 SASEGT. The CDR3 loop spans 13 amino acids. The CDR3 sequence: CASSGLGFGEQFF. CDR3 DNA, as far as it was read: TGTGCCAGCAGTGGACTAGGGTTCGGTGAG.

This clone was seen repeatedly, ten times or more. The read comes to an end 3 residues before the CDR3 does, leaving the germline J gene to fill in the end. This chain joins TRBV19 and TRBJ2-7; D may match TRBD1 or TRBD2 (6 bases each). Trimming stripped 5 bases from V and 3 bases from J, with 14 bases between. Germline CDR1 LNHDA, CDR2 SQIVND (reference sequence). The CDR3 is 14 residues long. CDR3 bases read: TGTGCCAGTAGTGGCGGGACATTAGACTACGAG. Translation: CASSGGTLDYE. The whole CDR3 region reads CASSGGTLDYEQYF.

This clone has ten or more counts. Coverage ceases 3 residues before the CDR3 finishes, and the germline J gene fills in the end. The J gene is TRBJ1-2, the V gene TRBV28; D is unclear. The CDR3 consists of 13 residues. CDR1 is MDHEN and CDR2 is SYDVKM in the germline V gene. V lost 4 bases and J 2 bases, leaving 8 bases between the germline ends. CDR3 loop: CASSSGVNYGYTF. Partial CDR3 DNA: TGTGCCAGCAGTTCCGGGGTGAACTATGGC.

This clone was seen repeatedly, ten times or more. The read terminates 3 residues ahead of where the CDR3 ends, so the germline J gene completes it. The gene calls are TRBV28 and TRBJ2-5; D is possibly TRBD1 (5 bases). Germline CDR1 MDHEN, CDR2 SYDVKM. The germline V and J ends were trimmed by 1 base and 6 bases, with 12 bases remaining between them. The CDR3 is 14 amino acids. The CDR3 sequence: CASSLSDSRQTQYF. The sequenced CDR3 bases are TGTGCCAGCAGTTTATCAGACAGTAGGCAGACC.

This clone was counted at least ten times. The read falls 3 residues short of the CDR3 end, and the missing part is taken from the germline J gene. The V and J genes are TRBV19 and TRBJ1-1; D is unresolved. The CDR3 is made up of 17 amino acids. Germline values: CDR1 LNHDA, CDR2 SQIVND (reference sequence). Trimming removed 3 bases from V and 1 base from J, with 18 bases in between. The CDR3 DNA, read in part, is TGTGCCAGTAGTATTTTGGGTTGGTCAGCGAGGAACACTGAA. Its protein is CASSILGWSARNTE. The CDR3 reads in full as CASSILGWSARNTEAFF.

In its sample, this clone was seen many times. The read comes to an end 3 residues before the CDR3 does, leaving the germline J gene to fill in the end. The genes are TRBV7-9 and TRBJ2-1; either TRBD1 or TRBD2 may supply D (7 bases each). Germline V gene lookup returns CDR1 SEHNR and CDR2 FQNEAQ (reference sequence). V gave up 5 bases and J gave up 9 bases, with 17 bases separating them. The CDR3 runs 14 residues. The CDR3 DNA, read in part, is TGTGCCAGCAGCACAGGGGCGGGAGTGGGTGAG. Translation: CASSTGAGVGE. The entire CDR3 is CASSTGAGVGEQFF.

This clone has a count of ten or more. CDR3: CAWSAAGARGNEQFF. CDR3 bases read: TGTGCCTGGAGTGCAGCGGGAGCCCGCGGCAATGAG. The chain couples TRBV30 to TRBJ2-1, with 8 bases aligning to TRBD2. From the germline J gene comes the end of the CDR3, since the read stops 3 residues before it. The J segment lost 6 bases and the V segment lost 1 base, leaving 8 bases of the junction unmatched. Looked up from germline, CDR1 is GTSNPN and CDR2 is SVGIG (reference sequence). There are 15 residues in the CDR3.

The sample holds many counts of this clone. The CDR3 extends 3 residues past the end of the read, so its final part is completed from the germline J gene. This rearrangement joins TRBV7-8 to TRBJ1-3; D call uncertain. Trimming stripped 5 bases from V and 2 bases from J, with 13 bases between. Germline V gene sequence: CDR1 SGHVS, CDR2 FQNEAQ. CDR3 length equals 15 residues. CDR3 DNA (partial): TGTGCCAGCAGCCCGCGGGGATCGGCTGGAAACACC. Translation gives CASSPRGSAGNT. The full CDR3 reads CASSPRGSAGNTIYF. The full variable domain, with the rest looked up from reference TRBV7-8 and TRBJ1-3, is GAGVSQSPRYKVAKRGQDVALRCDPISGHVSLFWYQQALGQGPEFLTYFQNEAQLDKSGLPSDRFFAERPEGSVSTLKIQRTQQEDSAVYLCASSPRGSAGNTIYFGEGSWLTVV.

This clone was recorded many times. The DNA read from the CDR3 is TGCAGTGCTCGACCAGGAGGGGCGAACACTGAA. Residues: CSARPGGANTE. The full CDR3 protein is CSARPGGANTEAFF. The rearrangement joins TRBV20-1 to TRBJ1-1; a possible D gene is TRBD1 (5 bases). The read gets to within 3 residues of the CDR3 end, and the germline J gene fills in the rest. The V gene lost 5 bases and the J gene lost 1 base, with 14 bases spanning the gap. The CDR3 sequence is 14 residues long. Germline CDR1 and CDR2: DFQATT and SNEGSKA (reference sequence).

This clone has a count of ten or more. Read coverage stops 3 residues before the CDR3 terminus; the germline J gene supplies the remainder. The gene calls are TRBV5-4 and TRBJ2-7; TRBD2 matches at 11 bases. CDR3 size: 15 residues. The trim removed 2 bases at V and 2 bases at J, leaving 3 bases unmatched. In germline, CDR1 is SGHNT, CDR2 YYREEE (reference sequence). The CDR3 here is CASSFGTSGAYEQYF. The CDR3 DNA, read in part, is TGTGCCAGCAGCTTTGGGACTAGCGGAGCCTACGAG.

This clone was seen ten or more times. The read gets to within 3 residues of the CDR3 end, and the germline J gene fills in the rest. V usage is TRBV19 and J usage is TRBJ2-1; D might be TRBD1 (6 bases). Per germline, CDR1 LNHDA and CDR2 SQIVND (reference sequence). V was cut by 4 bases and J by 5 bases, with 9 bases left in between. The CDR3 is 13 amino acids. CDR3 bases read: TGTGCCAGTAGTAAACAGGGAAACAATGAG. Encoded protein: CASSKQGNNE. The whole CDR3 is CASSKQGNNEQFF. The full variable domain, rest sourced from reference TRBV19 and TRBJ2-1, is DGGITQSPKYLFRKEGQNVTLSCEQNLNHDAMYWYRQDPGQGLRLIYYSQIVNDFQKGDIAEGYSVSREKKESFPLTVTSAQKNPTAFYLCASSKQGNNEQFFGPGTRLTVL.

This clone came up many times. The CDR3 goes on 3 residues after the read ends, and that part is filled in from the germline J gene. V and J are TRBV20-1 and TRBJ1-4; possibly TRBD1 for D (6 bases). The CDR3 spans 14 residues. CDR1 and CDR2 from the germline V gene are DFQATT and SNEGSKA (reference sequence). V lost 3 bases and J 4 bases, leaving 12 bases between the germline ends. Here the CDR3 reads CSARDKGDNEKLFF. The covered CDR3 bases are TGCAGTGCTAGGGACAAGGGGGATAATGAAAAA.

This clone was seen ten or more times. The read ends 3 residues shy of where the CDR3 ends; the end is completed using the germline J gene. The gene calls are TRBV27 and TRBJ2-7, with a weak D call TRBD2 (6 bases). Germline-derived CDR1 and CDR2 are MNHEY and SMNVEV (reference sequence). CDR3 length: 14 residues. V dropped 8 bases and J dropped 2 bases, with 16 bases sitting between them. The CDR3 bases that were read are TGTGCCAGCTCCGGGACTGCGACCCCCTACGAG. Translating it yields CASSGTATPYE. The entire CDR3 reads CASSGTATPYEQYF.

The table lists this clone with many counts. The CDR3 DNA, read in part, is TGCGCCAGCAGCCATCGGGACAGTTACAATGAG. Its protein product is CASSHRDSYNE. The full CDR3 is CASSHRDSYNEQFF. The genes are TRBV5-1 and TRBJ2-1; 7 bases are shared with TRBD1. With the read ending 3 residues before the CDR3 end, the germline J gene is used to fill in that end. The CDR3 loop spans 14 amino acids. Trimming cost V 4 bases and J 4 bases; bases outside gene matches: 5. CDR1 and CDR2 (germline): SGHRS, YFSETQ. Using reference TRBV5-1 and TRBJ2-1 for the parts outside the CDR3, the full variable domain is KAGVTQTPRYLIKTRGQQVTLSCSPISGHRSVSWYQQTPGQGLQFLFEYFSETQRNKGNFPGRFSGRQFSNSRSEMNVSTLELGDSALYLCASSHRDSYNEQFFGPGTRLTVL.

Many counts were recorded for this clone. The read ends 3 residues before the CDR3 terminus; that terminus is restored from the germline J gene. V and J are TRBV15 and TRBJ1-1; no clear D gene. CDR3 size: 13 residues. Germline-derived CDR1 and CDR2 are LNHNV and YYDKDF (reference sequence). V lost 0 bases to trimming and J lost 6 bases, with 8 bases between them. The CDR3 protein is CATSRDETPEAFF. The part of the CDR3 DNA that was read is TGTGCCACCAGCAGAGATGAGACACCTGAA.

This clone was picked up many times. Coverage ceases 3 residues before the CDR3 finishes, and the germline J gene fills in the end. The gene calls are TRBV19 and TRBJ2-3; 14 bases map to TRBD2. The CDR3 totals 16 residues. The germline V gene has CDR1 LNHDA and CDR2 SQIVND (reference sequence). Losses at the gene ends were 6 bases for V and 5 bases for J; bases not matched to a gene: 7. Here the CDR3 reads CASRGGLAGVGDTQYF. Incomplete CDR3 DNA: TGTGCCAGTAGGGGGGGACTAGCGGGAGTGGGAGATACG.

This clone was seen ten or more times. The read falls 3 residues short of the CDR3 end, and the missing part is taken from the germline J gene. J is TRBJ1-1 and V is TRBV4-1; possible D gene TRBD1, 5 bases. With 1 base removed from V and 2 bases from J, the gap between germline ends came to 11 bases. This CDR3 spans 15 amino acids. Per the germline V gene, CDR1 is MGHRA and CDR2 is YSYEKL. The sequenced part of the CDR3 DNA is TGCGCCAGCAGCCAAGCATGGGGCCCTAACACTGAA. The encoded protein is CASSQAWGPNTE. The CDR3, in full, reads CASSQAWGPNTEAFF.

This clone was counted at least ten times. The read is 3 residues too short to cover the CDR3 end, so that end is filled in from the germline J gene. The chain uses TRBV30 and TRBJ1-1, with D possibly being TRBD1 (5 bases). Germline CDR1 is GTSNPN and CDR2 is SVGIG (reference sequence). With 0 bases removed from V and 4 bases from J, the gap between germline ends came to 9 bases. This CDR3 contains 13 residues. The chain's CDR3 is CAWSVHGATEAFF. The sequenced CDR3 bases are TGTGCCTGGAGTGTACATGGGGCCACTGAA.

Comments on this clone: A read error may account for a junction end that differs from germline. The read gets to within 3 residues of the CDR3 end, and the germline J gene fills in the rest. V usage is TRBV19 and J usage is TRBJ1-1, with D uncertain. The germline V gene encodes CDR1 LNHDA and CDR2 SQIVND (reference sequence). This CDR3 is 12 amino acids long. Partial CDR3 DNA: TGCGCCACCGCGGGCGGCTACACTAAA. Protein: CATAGGYTK. Given in full, the CDR3 is CATAGGYTKAFF.

Many counts were recorded for this clone. The read ends 3 residues before the CDR3 terminus; that terminus is restored from the germline J gene. This sequence joins TRBV19 and TRBJ1-4; D is undetermined. In germline, CDR1 is LNHDA, CDR2 SQIVND (reference sequence). The CDR3 is made up of 12 amino acids. With 6 bases removed from V and 8 bases from J, the gap between germline ends came to 10 bases. The CDR3 protein is CASRHAGEKLFF. Incomplete CDR3 DNA: TGTGCCAGTAGGCATGCCGGGGAAAAA.

In this sample, this clone turned up many times. The read ends 3 residues shy of where the CDR3 ends; the end is completed using the germline J gene. The V and J genes are TRBV19 and TRBJ1-2, with unresolved D. CDR1 and CDR2 (germline): LNHDA, SQIVND (reference sequence). Trimming shortened V by 3 bases and J by 4 bases, and 12 bases separated the two germline ends. CDR3 length: 14 residues. The part of the CDR3 DNA that was read is TGTGCCAGTAGTATTCTCTATTCAACCTATGGC. Its translation: CASSILYSTYG. The entire CDR3 protein is CASSILYSTYGYTF.